What follows is one TCR beta chain and its context. The antigen is not known. Clones were sequenced by immunoSEQ multiplex PCR, and TCRdb holds only the in-frame ones, with some missing. The profile shows roughly 100,000 clones, 70% to 90% of them singletons. Participants had chemo-refractory metastatic non-small-cell lung cancer and were treated with focal radiation plus ipilimumab CTLA-4 blockade. This specimen comes from a study of radiotherapy plus CTLA-4 blockade in lung cancer. In the study overall: Objective responses were observed in 15% to 20% of patients, and disease control was achieved by roughly 29%.

Findings of the study overall: Among blood TCR repertoires after radiotherapy plus ipilimumab, tumor-derived clones expanded.

This receptor was identified in a human donor with non-small cell lung cancer that progressed on radiotherapy plus ipilimumab. Some clones in this sample may be carry-over from other donors' samples. The sequenced sample was peripheral blood, obtained from a patient treated with radiotherapy plus ipilimumab.

The CDR3 region is CASINRQLSGNTIYF. The CDR3 DNA is TGTGCCAGCATCAATCGACAGCTCTCTGGAAACACCATATATTTT. This sequence joins TRBV2 and TRBJ1-3; D possibly corresponds to TRBD1 (5 bases). The CDR3 is 15 amino acids. Trimming removed 7 bases from V and 0 bases from J, with 13 bases in between. The germline gives CDR1 SNHLY, CDR2 FYNNEI.